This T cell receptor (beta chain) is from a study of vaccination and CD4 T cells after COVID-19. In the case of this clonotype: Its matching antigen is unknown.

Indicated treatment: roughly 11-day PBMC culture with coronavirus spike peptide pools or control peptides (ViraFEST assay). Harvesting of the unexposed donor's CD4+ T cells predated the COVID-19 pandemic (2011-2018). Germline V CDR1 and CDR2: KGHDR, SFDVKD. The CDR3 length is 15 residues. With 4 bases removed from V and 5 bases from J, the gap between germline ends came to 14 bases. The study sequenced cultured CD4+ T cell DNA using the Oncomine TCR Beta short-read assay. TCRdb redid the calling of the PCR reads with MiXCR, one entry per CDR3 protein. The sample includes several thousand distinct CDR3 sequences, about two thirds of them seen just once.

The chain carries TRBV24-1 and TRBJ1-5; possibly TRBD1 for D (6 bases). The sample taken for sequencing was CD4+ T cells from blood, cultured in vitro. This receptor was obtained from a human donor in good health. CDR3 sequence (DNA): TGTGCCACCAGTGAACTACAGGGAAAGGATCAGCCCCAGCATTTT. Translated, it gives CATSELQGKDQPQHF.